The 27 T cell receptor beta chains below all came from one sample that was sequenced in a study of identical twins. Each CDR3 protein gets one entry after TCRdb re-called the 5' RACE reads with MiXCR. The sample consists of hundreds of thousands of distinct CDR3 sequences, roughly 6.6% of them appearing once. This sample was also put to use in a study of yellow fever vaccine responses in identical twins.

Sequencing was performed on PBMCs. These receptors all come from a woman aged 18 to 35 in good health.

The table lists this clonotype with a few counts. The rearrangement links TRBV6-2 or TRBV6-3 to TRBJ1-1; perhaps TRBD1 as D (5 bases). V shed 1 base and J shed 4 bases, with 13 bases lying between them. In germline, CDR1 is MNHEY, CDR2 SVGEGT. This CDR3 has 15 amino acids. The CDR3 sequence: CASSYWGPGGTEAFF. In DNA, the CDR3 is TGTGCCAGCAGTTACTGGGGACCGGGGGGCACTGAAGCTTTCTTT.

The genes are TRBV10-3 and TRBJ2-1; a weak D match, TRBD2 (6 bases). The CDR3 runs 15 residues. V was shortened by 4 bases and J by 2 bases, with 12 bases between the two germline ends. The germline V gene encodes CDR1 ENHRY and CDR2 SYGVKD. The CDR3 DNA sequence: TGTGCCATCAGTGGTAAGGCGGGAACCTACAATGAGCAGTTCTTC. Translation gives CAISGKAGTYNEQFF.

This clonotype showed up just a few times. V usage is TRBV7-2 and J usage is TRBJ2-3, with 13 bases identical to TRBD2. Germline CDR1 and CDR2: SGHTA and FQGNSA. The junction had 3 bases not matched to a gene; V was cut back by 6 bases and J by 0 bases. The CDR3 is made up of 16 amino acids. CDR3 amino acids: CASRGGLAGSTDTQYF. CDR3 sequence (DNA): TGTGCCAGCAGGGGGGGACTAGCGGGGAGCACAGATACGCAGTATTTT.

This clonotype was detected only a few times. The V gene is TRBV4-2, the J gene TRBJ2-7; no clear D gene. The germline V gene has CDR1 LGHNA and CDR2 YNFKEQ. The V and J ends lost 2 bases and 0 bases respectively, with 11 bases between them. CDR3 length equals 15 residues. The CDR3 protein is CASSQLTDTSYEQYF. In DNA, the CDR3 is TGTGCCAGCAGCCAATTGACTGACACCTCCTACGAGCAGTACTTC.

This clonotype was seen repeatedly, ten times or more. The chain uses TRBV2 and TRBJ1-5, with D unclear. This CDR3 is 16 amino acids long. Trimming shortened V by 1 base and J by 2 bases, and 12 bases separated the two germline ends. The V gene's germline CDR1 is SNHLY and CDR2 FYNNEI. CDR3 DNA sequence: TGTGCCAGCAGTGAAGTGCTCCATCTGGGCAATCAGCCCCAGCATTTT. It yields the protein CASSEVLHLGNQPQHF.

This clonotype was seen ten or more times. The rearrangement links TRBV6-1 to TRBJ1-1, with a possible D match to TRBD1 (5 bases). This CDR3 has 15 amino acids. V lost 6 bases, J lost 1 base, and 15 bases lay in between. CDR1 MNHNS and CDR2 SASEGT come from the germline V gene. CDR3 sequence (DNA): TGTGCCAGCAGAGTGACAGCCGGTGGGAACACTGAAGCTTTCTTT. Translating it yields CASRVTAGGNTEAFF.

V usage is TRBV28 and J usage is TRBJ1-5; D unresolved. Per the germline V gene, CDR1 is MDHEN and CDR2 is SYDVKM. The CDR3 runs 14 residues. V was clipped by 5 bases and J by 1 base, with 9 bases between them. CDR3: CASSPTVSNQPQHF. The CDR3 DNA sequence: TGTGCCAGCAGTCCCACAGTGAGCAATCAGCCCCAGCATTTT.

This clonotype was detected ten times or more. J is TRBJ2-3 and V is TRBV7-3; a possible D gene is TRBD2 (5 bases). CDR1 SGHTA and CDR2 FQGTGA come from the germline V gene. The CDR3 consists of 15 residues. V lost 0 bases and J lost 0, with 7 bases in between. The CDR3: CASSLTSASTDTQYF. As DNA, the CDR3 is TGTGCCAGCAGCTTAACTAGCGCTAGCACAGATACGCAGTATTTT.

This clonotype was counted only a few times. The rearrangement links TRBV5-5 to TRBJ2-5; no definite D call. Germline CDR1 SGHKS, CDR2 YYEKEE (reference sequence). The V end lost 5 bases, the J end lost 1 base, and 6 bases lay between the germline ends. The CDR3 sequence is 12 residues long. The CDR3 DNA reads TGTGCCAGCAGGTCCGGCCAAGAGACCCAGTACTTC. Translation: CASRSGQETQYF.

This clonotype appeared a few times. CDR3 amino acids: CASSQEPEGYEQYF. CDR3 bases: TGTGCCAGCAGCCAAGAACCAGAGGGATACGAGCAGTACTTC. The V and J genes are TRBV14 and TRBJ2-7, with D maybe TRBD2 (5 bases). Germline CDR1 and CDR2: SGHDN and FVKESK. The V end lost 0 bases, the J end lost 4 bases, and 10 bases lay between the germline ends. The CDR3 is 14 amino acids.

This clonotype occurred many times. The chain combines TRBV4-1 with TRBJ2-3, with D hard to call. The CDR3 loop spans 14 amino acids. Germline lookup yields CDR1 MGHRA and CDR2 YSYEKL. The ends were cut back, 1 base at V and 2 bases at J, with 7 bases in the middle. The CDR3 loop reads CASSQGPLTDTQYF. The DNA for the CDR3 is TGCGCCAGCAGCCAAGGACCCCTCACAGATACGCAGTATTTT.

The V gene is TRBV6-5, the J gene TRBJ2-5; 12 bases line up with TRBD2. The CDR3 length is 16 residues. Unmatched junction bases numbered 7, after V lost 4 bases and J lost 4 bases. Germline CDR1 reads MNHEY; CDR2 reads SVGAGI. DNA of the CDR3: TGTGCCAGCAGTTCATCGCCGACTAGCGGGGGAGAGACCCAGTACTTC. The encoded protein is CASSSSPTSGGETQYF.

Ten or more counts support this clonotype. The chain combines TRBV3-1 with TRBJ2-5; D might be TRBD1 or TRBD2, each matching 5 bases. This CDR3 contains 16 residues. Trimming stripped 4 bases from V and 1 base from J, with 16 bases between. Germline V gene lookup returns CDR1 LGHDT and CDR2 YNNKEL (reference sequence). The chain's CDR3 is CASSPGQLALQETQYF. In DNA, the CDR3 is TGTGCCAGCAGCCCGGGGCAGTTAGCGCTCCAAGAGACCCAGTACTTC.

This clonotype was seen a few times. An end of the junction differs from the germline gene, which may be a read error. CDR3: CASTLVGITGELFF. Here the CDR3 DNA reads TGTGCCAGCACCTTAGTCGGAATTACCGGGGAGCTGTTTTTT. The chain joins TRBV7-9 to TRBJ2-2; D ambiguous. Looked up from germline, CDR1 is SEHNR and CDR2 is FQNEAQ (reference sequence). The CDR3 is made up of 14 amino acids.

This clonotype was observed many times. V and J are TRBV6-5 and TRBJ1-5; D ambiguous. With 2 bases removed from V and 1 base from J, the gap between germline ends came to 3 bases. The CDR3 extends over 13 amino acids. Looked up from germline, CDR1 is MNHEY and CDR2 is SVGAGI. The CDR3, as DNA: TGTGCCAGCAGTTACACAAGCAATCAGCCCCAGCATTTT. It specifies CASSYTSNQPQHF.

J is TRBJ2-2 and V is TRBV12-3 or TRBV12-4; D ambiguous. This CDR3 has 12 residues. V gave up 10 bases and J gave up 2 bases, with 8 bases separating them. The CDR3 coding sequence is TGTGCCACCGCCCCAAACACCGGGGAGCTGTTTTTT. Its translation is CATAPNTGELFF.

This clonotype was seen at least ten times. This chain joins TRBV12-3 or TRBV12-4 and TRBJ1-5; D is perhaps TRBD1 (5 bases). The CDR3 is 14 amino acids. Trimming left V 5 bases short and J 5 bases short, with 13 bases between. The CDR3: CASSLGVIDQPQHF. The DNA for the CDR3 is TGTGCCAGCAGTCTGGGGGTGATTGATCAGCCCCAGCATTTT.

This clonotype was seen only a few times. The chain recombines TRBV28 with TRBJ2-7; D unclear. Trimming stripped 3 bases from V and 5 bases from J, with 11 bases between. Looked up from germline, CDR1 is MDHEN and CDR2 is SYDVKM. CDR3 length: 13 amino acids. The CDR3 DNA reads TGTGCCAGCAGTTTGGGTAGGGTCGACGAGCAGTACTTC. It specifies CASSLGRVDEQYF.

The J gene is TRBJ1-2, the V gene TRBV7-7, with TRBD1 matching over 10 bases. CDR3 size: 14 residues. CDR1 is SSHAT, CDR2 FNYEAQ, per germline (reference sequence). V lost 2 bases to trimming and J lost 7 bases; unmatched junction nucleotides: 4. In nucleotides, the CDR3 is TGTGCCAGCAGCTTATGGTGGACAGGGGGTGGCTACACCTTC. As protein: CASSLWWTGGGYTF.

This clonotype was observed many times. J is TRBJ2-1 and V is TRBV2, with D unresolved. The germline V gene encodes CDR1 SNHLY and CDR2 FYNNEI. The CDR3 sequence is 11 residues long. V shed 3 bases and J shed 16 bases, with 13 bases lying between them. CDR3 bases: TGTGCCAGCAGTGAGTCGCGGATGGGATTCTTC. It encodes CASSESRMGFF.

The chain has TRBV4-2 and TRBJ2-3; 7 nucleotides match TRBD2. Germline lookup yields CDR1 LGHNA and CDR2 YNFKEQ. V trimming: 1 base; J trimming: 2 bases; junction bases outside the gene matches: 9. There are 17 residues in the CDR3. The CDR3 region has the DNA TGTGCCAGCAGCCAAGCCCGGGACTACTCCTACACAGATACGCAGTATTTT. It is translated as CASSQARDYSYTDTQYF.

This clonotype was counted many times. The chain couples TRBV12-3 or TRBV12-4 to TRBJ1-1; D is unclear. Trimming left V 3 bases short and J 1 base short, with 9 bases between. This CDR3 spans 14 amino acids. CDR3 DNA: TGTGCCAGCAGTTTGTTGCCCCCGAACACTGAAGCTTTCTTT. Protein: CASSLLPPNTEAFF.

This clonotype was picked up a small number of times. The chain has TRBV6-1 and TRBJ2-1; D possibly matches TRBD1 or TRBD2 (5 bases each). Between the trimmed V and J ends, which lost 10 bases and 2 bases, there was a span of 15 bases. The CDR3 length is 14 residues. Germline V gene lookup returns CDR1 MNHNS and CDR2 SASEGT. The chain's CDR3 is CATSGPSTYNEQFF. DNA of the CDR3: TGTGCCACCTCGGGGCCGTCGACCTACAATGAGCAGTTCTTC.

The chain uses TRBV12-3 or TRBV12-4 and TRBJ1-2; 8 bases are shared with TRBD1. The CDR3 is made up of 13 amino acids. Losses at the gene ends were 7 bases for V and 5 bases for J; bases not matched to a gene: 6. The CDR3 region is CASTLTGEYGYTF. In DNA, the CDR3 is TGTGCCAGCACCCTGACAGGGGAATATGGCTACACCTTC.

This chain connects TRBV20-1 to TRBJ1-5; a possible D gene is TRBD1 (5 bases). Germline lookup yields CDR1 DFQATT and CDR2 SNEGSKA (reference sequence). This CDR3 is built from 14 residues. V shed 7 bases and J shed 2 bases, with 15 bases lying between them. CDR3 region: CSVPGLEGNQPQHF. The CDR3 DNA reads TGCAGTGTTCCGGGACTAGAGGGCAATCAGCCCCAGCATTTT.

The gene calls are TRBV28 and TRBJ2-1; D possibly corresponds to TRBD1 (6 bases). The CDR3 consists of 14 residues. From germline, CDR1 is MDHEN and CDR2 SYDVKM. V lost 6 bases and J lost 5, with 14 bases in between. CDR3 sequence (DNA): TGTGCCAGCAGATGGGAACAGGGTGACAATGAGCAGTTCTTC. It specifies CASRWEQGDNEQFF.

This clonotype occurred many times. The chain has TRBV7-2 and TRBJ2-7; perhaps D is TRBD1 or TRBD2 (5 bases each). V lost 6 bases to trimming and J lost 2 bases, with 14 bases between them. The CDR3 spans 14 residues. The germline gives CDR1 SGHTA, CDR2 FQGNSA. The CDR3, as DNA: TGTGCCAGCAGTTCCGGGACGACTCCCTACGAGCAGTACTTC. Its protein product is CASSSGTTPYEQYF. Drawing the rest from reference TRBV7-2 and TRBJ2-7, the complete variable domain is GAGVSQSPSNKVTEKGKDVELRCDPISGHTALYWYRQSLGQGLEFLIYFQGNSAPDKSGLPSDRFSAERTGGSVSTLTIQRTQQEDSAVYLCASSSGTTPYEQYFGPGTRLTVT.